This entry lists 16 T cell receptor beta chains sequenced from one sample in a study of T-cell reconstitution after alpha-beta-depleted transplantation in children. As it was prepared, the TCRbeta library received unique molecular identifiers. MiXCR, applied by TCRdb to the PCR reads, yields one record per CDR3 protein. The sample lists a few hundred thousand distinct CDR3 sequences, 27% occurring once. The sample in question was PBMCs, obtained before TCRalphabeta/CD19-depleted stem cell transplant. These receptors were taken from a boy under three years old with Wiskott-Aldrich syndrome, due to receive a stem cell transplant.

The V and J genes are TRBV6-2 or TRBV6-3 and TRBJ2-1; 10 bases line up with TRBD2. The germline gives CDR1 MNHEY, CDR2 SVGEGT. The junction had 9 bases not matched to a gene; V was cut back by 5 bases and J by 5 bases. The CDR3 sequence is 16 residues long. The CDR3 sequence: CASSALRAGGDNEQFF. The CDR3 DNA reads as TGTGCCAGCAGTGCGCTTAGAGCGGGAGGGGACAATGAGCAGTTCTTC.

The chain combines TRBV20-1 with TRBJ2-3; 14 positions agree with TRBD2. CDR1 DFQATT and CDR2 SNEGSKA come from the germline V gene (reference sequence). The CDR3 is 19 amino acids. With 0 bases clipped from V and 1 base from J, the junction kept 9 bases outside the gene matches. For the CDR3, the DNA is TGCAGTGCTAGAGATTGGCGACTAGCGGGAGGGCCGGGCACAGATACGCAGTATTTT. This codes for CSARDWRLAGGPGTDTQYF.

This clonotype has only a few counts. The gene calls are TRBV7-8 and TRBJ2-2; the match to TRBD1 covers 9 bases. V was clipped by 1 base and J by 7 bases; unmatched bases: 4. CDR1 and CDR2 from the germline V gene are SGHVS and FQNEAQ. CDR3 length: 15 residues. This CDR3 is CASSLVQGASGELFF. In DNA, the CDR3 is TGTGCCAGCAGCTTAGTACAGGGGGCTAGCGGGGAGCTGTTTTTT.

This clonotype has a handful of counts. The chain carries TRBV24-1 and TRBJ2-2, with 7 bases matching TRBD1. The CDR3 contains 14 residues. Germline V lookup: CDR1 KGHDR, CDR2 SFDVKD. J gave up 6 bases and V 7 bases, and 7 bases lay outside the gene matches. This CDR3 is CATSMDRTSGELFF. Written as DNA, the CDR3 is TGTGCCACCAGCATGGACAGGACGTCCGGGGAGCTGTTTTTT.

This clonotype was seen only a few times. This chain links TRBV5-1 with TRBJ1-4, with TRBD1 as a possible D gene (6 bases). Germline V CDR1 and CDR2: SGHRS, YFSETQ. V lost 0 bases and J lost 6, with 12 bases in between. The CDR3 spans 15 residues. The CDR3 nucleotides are TGCGCCAGCAGCTTGGGAGTGGCAGGGGATGAAAAACTGTTTTTT. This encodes CASSLGVAGDEKLFF.

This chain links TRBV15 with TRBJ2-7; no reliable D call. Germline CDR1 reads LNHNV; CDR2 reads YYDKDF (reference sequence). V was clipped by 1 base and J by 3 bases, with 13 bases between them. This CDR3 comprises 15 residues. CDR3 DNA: TGTGCCACCAGCAGAGGGGGTTTCCTAAACTACGAGCAGTACTTC. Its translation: CATSRGGFLNYEQYF.

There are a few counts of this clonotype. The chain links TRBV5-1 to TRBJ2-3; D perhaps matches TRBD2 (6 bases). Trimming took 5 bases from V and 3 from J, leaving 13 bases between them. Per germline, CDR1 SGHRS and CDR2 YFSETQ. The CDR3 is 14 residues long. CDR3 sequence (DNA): TGCGCCAGCAGGGGACTTACAACTACAGATACGCAGTATTTT. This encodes CASRGLTTTDTQYF. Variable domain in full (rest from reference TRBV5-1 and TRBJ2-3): KAGVTQTPRYLIKTRGQQVTLSCSPISGHRSVSWYQQTPGQGLQFLFEYFSETQRNKGNFPGRFSGRQFSNSRSEMNVSTLELGDSALYLCASRGLTTTDTQYFGPGTRLTVL.

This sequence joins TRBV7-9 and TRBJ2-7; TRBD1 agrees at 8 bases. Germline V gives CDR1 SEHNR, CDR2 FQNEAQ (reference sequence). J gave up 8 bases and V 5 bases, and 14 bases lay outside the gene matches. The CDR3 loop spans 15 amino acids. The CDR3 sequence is CASSPVQGQGAKQYF. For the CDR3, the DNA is TGTGCCAGCAGCCCAGTCCAAGGTCAGGGGGCCAAGCAGTACTTC.

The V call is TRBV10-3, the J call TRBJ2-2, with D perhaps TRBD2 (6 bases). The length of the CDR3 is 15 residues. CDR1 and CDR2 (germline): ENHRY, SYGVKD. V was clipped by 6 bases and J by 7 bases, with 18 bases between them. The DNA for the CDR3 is TGTGCCATCAGGGAAAAAAGAGGGGACTTCGGGGAGCTGTTTTTT. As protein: CAIREKRGDFGELFF.

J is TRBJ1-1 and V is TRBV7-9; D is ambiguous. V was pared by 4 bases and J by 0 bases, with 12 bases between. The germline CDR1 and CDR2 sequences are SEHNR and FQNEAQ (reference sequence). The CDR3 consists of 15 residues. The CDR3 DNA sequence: TGTGCCAGCAGCTCTCCGGGATTCATGAACACTGAAGCTTTCTTT. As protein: CASSSPGFMNTEAFF.

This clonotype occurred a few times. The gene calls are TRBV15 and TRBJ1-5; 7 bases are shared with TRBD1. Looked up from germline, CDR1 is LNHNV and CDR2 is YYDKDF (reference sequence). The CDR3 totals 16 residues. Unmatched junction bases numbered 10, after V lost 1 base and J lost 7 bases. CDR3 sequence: CATSRARDSAGQPQHF. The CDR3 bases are TGTGCCACCAGCAGAGCGCGGGACAGCGCTGGCCAGCCCCAGCATTTT.

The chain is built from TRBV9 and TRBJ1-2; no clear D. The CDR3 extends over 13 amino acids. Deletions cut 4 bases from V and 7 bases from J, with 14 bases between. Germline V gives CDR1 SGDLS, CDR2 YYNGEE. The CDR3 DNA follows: TGTGCCAGCAGCTTCCGACTGGGCTCTGGCTACACCTTC. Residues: CASSFRLGSGYTF.

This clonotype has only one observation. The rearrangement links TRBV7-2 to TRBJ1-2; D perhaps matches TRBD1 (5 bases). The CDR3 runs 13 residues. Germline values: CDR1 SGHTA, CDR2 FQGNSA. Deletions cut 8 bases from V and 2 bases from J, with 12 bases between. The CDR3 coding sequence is TGTGCCAGCGTCGGGGCGGTCAACTATGGCTACACCTTC. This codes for CASVGAVNYGYTF.

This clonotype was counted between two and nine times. The CDR3 loop is CASSGDRGYGYTF. CDR3 in DNA: TGTGCCAGCAGTGGGGACAGGGGGTATGGCTACACCTTC. The V call is TRBV27, the J call TRBJ1-2, with 11 bases matching TRBD1. CDR1 and CDR2 from the germline V gene are MNHEY and SMNVEV (reference sequence). This CDR3 comprises 13 residues. The V segment lost 5 bases and the J segment 5 bases; nucleotides outside the gene matches: 1.

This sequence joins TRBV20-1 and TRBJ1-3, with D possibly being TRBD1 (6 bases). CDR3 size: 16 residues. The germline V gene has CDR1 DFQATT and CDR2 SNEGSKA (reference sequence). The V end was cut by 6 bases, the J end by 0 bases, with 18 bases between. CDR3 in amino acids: CSASDRGGLSGNTIYF. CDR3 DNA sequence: TGCAGTGCCTCGGACCGGGGGGGCCTCTCTGGAAACACCATATATTTT.

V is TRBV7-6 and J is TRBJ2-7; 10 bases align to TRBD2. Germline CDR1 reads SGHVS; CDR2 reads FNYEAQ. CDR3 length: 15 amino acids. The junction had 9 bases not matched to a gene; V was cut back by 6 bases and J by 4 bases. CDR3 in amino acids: CASSLAGVGPYEQYF. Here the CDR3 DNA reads TGTGCCAGCAGTCTAGCGGGAGTAGGGCCATACGAGCAGTACTTC.